This TCR beta chain was recorded in a study of Graves' ophthalmopathy and Graves' hyperthyroidism. The overall study: No ophthalmopathy within 18 months of follow-up signified stable hyperthyroidism.

J was trimmed by 1 base and V by 6 bases; bases with no gene match: 7. The CDR3 totals 14 residues. Germline CDR1 DFQATT, CDR2 SNEGSKA (reference sequence). In the case of this clonotype: No antigen is known for it.

Study-level points and caveats: Among thyroid clonotypes expanded above 0.001 frequency, most also appeared in blood.

Researchers turned away patients with other autoimmune diseases, uncontrolled infections, pregnancy or lactation. Thyroid ultrasound, orbital computed tomography, TRAb, serum thyroxine and clinical symptoms formed the basis of diagnosis. TCR beta CDR3 amplification used RNA transcripts. Following a first-round RT-PCR that used HTBI primers, a second-round multiplex PCR was carried out. TCRdb independently ran MiXCR on the multiplex PCR reads; one entry per CDR3 protein. The sample includes around 1,000,000 distinct CDR3 sequences, roughly 35% of them seen just once. The sequencing input was peripheral blood or thyroid tissue (not recorded which). This clonotype was obtained from an adult man with Graves' hyperthyroidism. The chain links TRBV20-1 to TRBJ2-5; 8 bases are a match to TRBD2. The chain's CDR3 is CSASRGGLQETQYF. The DNA for the CDR3 is TGCAGTGCCTCCCGGGGGGGGCTCCAAGAGACCCAGTACTTC.